The clone carrying this TCR beta chain was seen more than once but under ten times. The target antigen is unknown. Assay: immunoSEQ multiplex PCR; the TCRdb copy retains only in-frame clones and omits some. Of over 100,000 clones in the sample, approximately 94% were seen once. This entry is derived from a study of cytomegalovirus exposure and HLA in healthy donors. About the research overall: In a later analysis, it was reported that the approximately 120 validation repertoires had been produced on the same platform as the roughly 610 repertoires belonging to the first cohort. Study-wide results and limits: Most observed TCR sequences were rare, whereas some public TCRs were detected in many donors. CMV antigen specificity was confirmed in vitro for a few CMV-associated chains. There were under 200 TCR beta chains listed as cytomegalovirus-associated.

Germline V lookup: CDR1 KGHSH, CDR2 LQKENI. The CDR3 sequence is 12 residues long. Germline trimming cut 6 bases from V and 7 bases from J; bases unmatched to any gene: 3. The source of this sequence is a young woman in good health and CMV-seronegative. V usage is TRBV18 and J usage is TRBJ1-1, with 9 bases matching TRBD1. The sequenced sample consisted of PBMCs. The CDR3 reads CASSRTGDEAFF. The DNA for the CDR3 is TGTGCCAGCTCGCGGACAGGGGATGAAGCTTTCTTT.